This is a list of T cell receptor beta chains from one sample in a study of monozygotic twins with inflammatory bowel disease. After re-calling the 5' RACE reads, TCRdb lists one entry per CDR3 protein, DNA absent. In total, the table holds some 200,000 distinct CDR3 sequences. Sequenced material: blood. The receptors were gathered from a human donor with ulcerative colitis or Crohn's disease, or a healthy co-twin of an affected twin (not recorded which). Each CDR3 is given with its conserved first and last residue. Fields, in order: J gene, V gene, CDR3 protein.

TRBJ1-2 | TRBV9 | CASSDNRDAYYYGYTF
TRBJ2-5 | TRBV5-1 | CASSSGLVGTQYF
TRBJ2-5 | TRBV5-5 | CASRQQARVSQTQYF
TRBJ2-6 | TRBV29-1 | CSVRSSGANVLTF
TRBJ2-3 | TRBV5-1 | CASSLDGGVNTDTQYF
TRBJ1-1 | TRBV3-1 | CASSLGGGNTEAFF
TRBJ1-2 | TRBV19 | CASSNLGTVEGYTF
TRBJ1-5 | TRBV6-2/TRBV6-3 | CASTRRFGVQPQHF
TRBJ2-1 | TRBV12-3/TRBV12-4 | CASSPTAVPLNEQFF
TRBJ2-1 | TRBV11-1 | CASSLRGERVGAYNEQFF
TRBJ1-2 | TRBV12-3/TRBV12-4 | CASSSTSTGKEDYGYTF
TRBJ1-2 | TRBV28 | CASSLPQGPEGYTF
TRBJ2-3 | TRBV6-5 | CASSSTSSSTDTQYF
TRBJ1-2 | TRBV7-2 | CASSPQGNYGYTF
TRBJ1-5 | TRBV28 | CASNPDRIRARRNQRQHF
TRBJ1-1 | TRBV7-9 | CASRELGNTEAFF
TRBJ1-5 | TRBV20-1 | CSARDSPGGLAGAQHF